Following are 30 T cell receptor beta chains from one sample sequenced in a study of T cell responses to AZD1222 COVID-19 vaccine. Profiled with immunoSEQ multiplex PCR; TCRdb holds only in-frame clones, not every one. The sample holds over 150,000 clones, about 92% seen once. Sequencing used peripheral blood, obtained on day 0 of AZD1222 vaccination. These receptors were obtained from an adult in good health.

This chain joins TRBV27 and TRBJ2-7; 9 bases align to TRBD1. CDR1 is MNHEY and CDR2 is SMNVEV in the germline V gene (reference sequence). V lost 4 bases and J lost 1; bases outside the gene matches: 2. This CDR3 region has 14 residues. The CDR3, as DNA: TGTGCCAGCAGTTCCGGACAGGGGTCCTACGAGCAGTACTTC. This codes for CASSSGQGSYEQYF.

This chain joins TRBV10-1 and TRBJ1-1; TRBD1 matches at 7 bases. The V gene's germline CDR1 is WNHNN and CDR2 SYGVQD (reference sequence). This CDR3 contains 17 residues. V shed 0 bases and J 1 base; nucleotides not matched to a gene: 8. CDR3 DNA: TGCGCCAGCAGTGAGTCACGGACAGGAACGGGGAACACTGAAGCTTTCTTT. Its translation is CASSESRTGTGNTEAFF.

The chain is built from TRBV19 and TRBJ2-1, with 9 bases that match TRBD1. The trim removed 8 bases at V and 2 bases at J, leaving 4 bases unmatched. The CDR3 loop spans 14 amino acids. CDR1 LNHDA and CDR2 SQIVND come from the germline V gene (reference sequence). CDR3 sequence: CASRDRGAYNEQFF. Written as DNA, the CDR3 is TGTGCCAGTCGAGACAGGGGGGCCTACAATGAGCAGTTCTTC.

The CDR3, as DNA: TGTGCCAGCACCTCCCGGGCGGGGCGGGGGGAGACCCAGTACTTC. Translation gives CASTSRAGRGETQYF. The chain links TRBV7-2 to TRBJ2-5, with TRBD2 matching over 7 bases. This CDR3 comprises 15 residues. In germline, CDR1 is SGHTA, CDR2 FQGNSA. The V segment lost 7 bases and the J segment 5 bases; nucleotides outside the gene matches: 13.

J is TRBJ2-7 and V is TRBV5-1; TRBD1 aligns across 9 bases. The CDR3 is made up of 14 amino acids. Unmatched junction bases numbered 5, after V lost 2 bases and J lost 5 bases. Germline V gives CDR1 SGHRS, CDR2 YFSETQ. CDR3 residues: CASSLGTGTDEQYF. In DNA, the CDR3 is TGCGCCAGCAGCTTAGGGACAGGGACCGACGAGCAGTACTTC.

The chain carries TRBV29-1 and TRBJ1-1; a possible D gene is TRBD1 (5 bases). V lost 7 bases, J lost 1 base, and 19 bases lay in between. This CDR3 spans 15 amino acids. CDR1 and CDR2 from the germline V gene are SQVTM and ANQGSEA. The chain's CDR3 is CSAFFLTQGNTEAFF. In DNA, the CDR3 is TGCAGCGCCTTCTTCCTTACTCAGGGGAACACTGAAGCTTTCTTT.

The V call is TRBV12-3 or TRBV12-4, the J call TRBJ2-2; D gene uncertain. CDR3 size: 13 residues. The V gene lost 5 bases and the J gene lost 1 base, with 5 bases spanning the gap. The CDR3 sequence is CASSTLNTGELFF. DNA for the CDR3: TGTGCCAGCAGTACTCTGAACACCGGGGAGCTGTTTTTT.

The chain recombines TRBV2 with TRBJ1-1; D ambiguous. This CDR3 region has 13 residues. Germline loops: CDR1 SNHLY, CDR2 FYNNEI. V was pared by 7 bases and J by 1 base, with 10 bases between. CDR3 DNA sequence: TGTGCCAGCACATCTAGGGCGAACACTGAAGCTTTCTTT. Its protein product is CASTSRANTEAFF.

This sequence joins TRBV4-2 and TRBJ1-5; D is unclear. The germline V and J ends were trimmed by 0 bases and 11 bases, with 11 bases remaining between them. This CDR3 contains 13 residues. Germline values: CDR1 LGHNA, CDR2 YNFKEQ. The CDR3 loop reads CASSQDYGRAQHF. The CDR3 nucleotides are TGTGCCAGCAGCCAAGATTATGGAAGGGCCCAGCATTTT.

The chain recombines TRBV7-9 with TRBJ1-2; D unclear. The V and J ends lost 2 bases and 2 bases respectively, with 18 bases between them. Germline values: CDR1 SEHNR, CDR2 FQNEAQ (reference sequence). This CDR3 is built from 17 residues. CDR3 sequence reads: CASSLPVGWTGNYGYTF. The CDR3 nucleotides are TGTGCCAGCAGCTTACCCGTGGGGTGGACGGGCAACTATGGCTACACCTTC.

This clone has just one count. J is TRBJ1-5 and V is TRBV28, with a possible D match to TRBD1 (5 bases). The ends were cut back, 7 bases at V and 0 bases at J, with 10 bases in the middle. The CDR3 extends over 14 amino acids. CDR1 is MDHEN and CDR2 is SYDVKM in the germline V gene. In DNA form, the CDR3 reads TGTGCCAGCAAGAGGGGAAATAGCAATCAGCCCCAGCATTTT. It yields the protein CASKRGNSNQPQHF.

The rearrangement joins TRBV27 to TRBJ2-3; D is ambiguous. Germline CDR1 and CDR2: MNHEY and SMNVEV (reference sequence). The CDR3 is made up of 14 amino acids. The V end lost 5 bases, the J end lost 1 base, and 10 bases lay between the germline ends. The CDR3 is CASSLNPGTDTQYF. The CDR3 DNA reads TGTGCCAGCAGTCTTAATCCTGGCACAGATACGCAGTATTTT.

This clone has more than one count but fewer than ten. CDR3 sequence reads: CASSPGTQRAEAFF. CDR3 DNA: TGTGCCAGCAGTCCTGGGACTCAACGGGCTGAAGCTTTCTTT. The chain couples TRBV28 to TRBJ1-1; maybe TRBD1 (5 bases). CDR3 length: 14 residues. The V gene's germline CDR1 is MDHEN and CDR2 SYDVKM. V lost 5 bases, J lost 6 bases, and 16 bases lay in between.

This chain links TRBV20-1 with TRBJ2-1, with D possibly matching TRBD1 (5 bases). The ends were cut back, 3 bases at V and 2 bases at J, with 14 bases in the middle. The germline gives CDR1 DFQATT, CDR2 SNEGSKA (reference sequence). The CDR3 runs to 15 residues. DNA of the CDR3: TGCAGTGCTAGTAGGGGTAGTCCGGCCTACAATGAGCAGTTCTTC. Its translation is CSASRGSPAYNEQFF.

This chain links TRBV11-2 with TRBJ2-7; D ambiguous. The CDR3 totals 15 residues. Germline CDR1 SGHAT, CDR2 FQNNGV. The V end lost 1 base, the J end lost 2 bases, and 12 bases lay between the germline ends. CDR3 coding DNA: TGTGCCAGCAGCTTAGCTCTTACACGGCCCTACGAGCAGTACTTC. As protein: CASSLALTRPYEQYF.

This rearrangement joins TRBV7-2 to TRBJ1-2; possible D gene TRBD1, 5 bases. V shed 0 bases and J shed 2 bases, with 7 bases lying between them. CDR3 size: 14 residues. The germline CDR1 and CDR2 sequences are SGHTA and FQGNSA. This CDR3 reads CASSLATENYGYTF. DNA of the CDR3: TGTGCCAGCAGCTTAGCGACAGAAAACTATGGCTACACCTTC.

J is TRBJ2-1 and V is TRBV12-3 or TRBV12-4; D not resolved. V was cut by 2 bases and J by 4 bases, with 3 bases left in between. This CDR3 has 12 amino acids. The CDR3 spells CASSLWYNEQFF. Written as DNA, the CDR3 is TGTGCCAGCAGTTTATGGTACAATGAGCAGTTCTTC.

This rearrangement joins TRBV5-4 to TRBJ2-1; perhaps TRBD2 as D (7 bases). The CDR3 sequence is 14 residues long. V lost 4 bases to trimming and J lost 9 bases, with 17 bases between them. The germline gives CDR1 SGHNT, CDR2 YYREEE (reference sequence). CDR3 in DNA: TGTGCCAGCAGCGTGGGGGGGGCCGGAGTTGAGCAGTTCTTC. Translated: CASSVGGAGVEQFF.

The chain uses TRBV3-1 (or the pseudogene TRBV3-2) and TRBJ1-2; D not certain. The germline V gene encodes CDR1 LGHDT and CDR2 YNNKEL (reference sequence). Trimming removed 0 bases at V and 6 bases at J, with 11 bases between. The CDR3 length is 14 residues. The CDR3 spells CASSQERRRHGYTF. For the CDR3, the DNA is TGTGCCAGCAGCCAAGAAAGGAGGCGTCATGGCTACACCTTC.

The genes are TRBV3-1 (or the pseudogene TRBV3-2) and TRBJ2-5; 7 bases are shared with TRBD1. V trimming: 1 base; J trimming: 4 bases; junction bases outside the gene matches: 6. The CDR3 totals 15 residues. Germline CDR1 reads LGHDT; CDR2 reads YNNKEL (reference sequence). DNA for the CDR3: TGTGCCAGCAGCCAAGCTACGACAGGGCCAGAGACCCAGTACTTC. Protein: CASSQATTGPETQYF.

V is TRBV28 and J is TRBJ2-1; D may be TRBD1 (6 bases). The germline V gene has CDR1 MDHEN and CDR2 SYDVKM. The CDR3 loop spans 19 amino acids. Trimming pared 3 bases from V and 0 bases from J, leaving 21 bases between. CDR3 region: CASSFGGGRSHGSYNEQFF. The CDR3 bases are TGTGCCAGCAGTTTCGGTGGGGGCCGCTCTCACGGCTCCTACAATGAGCAGTTCTTC.

The rearrangement uses TRBV6-1 and TRBJ1-2; D is possibly TRBD1 (6 bases). Between the trimmed V and J ends, which lost 3 bases and 8 bases, there was a span of 16 bases. The germline V gene has CDR1 MNHNS and CDR2 SASEGT. The CDR3 is made up of 14 amino acids. The CDR3 DNA reads as TGTGCCAGCAGTGAGAACCAGGGGATTGGAGGCTACACCTTC. The encoded protein is CASSENQGIGGYTF.

V gene TRBV4-1 combines with J gene TRBJ1-2; a possible D gene is TRBD1 (6 bases). Looked up from germline, CDR1 is MGHRA and CDR2 is YSYEKL. This CDR3 comprises 15 residues. V was clipped by 6 bases and J by 4 bases, with 18 bases between them. CDR3 nucleotide sequence: TGCGCCAGCAGACATGGAGGGGGAGGTGGCTATGGCTACACCTTC. Translating it yields CASRHGGGGGYGYTF.

The CDR3 region is CASSLAGAVGEQYF. As DNA, the CDR3 is TGTGCCAGCAGCTTAGCGGGAGCTGTAGGGGAGCAGTACTTC. V usage is TRBV5-4 and J usage is TRBJ2-7, with 8 bases matching TRBD2. Germline V CDR1 and CDR2: SGHNT, YYREEE (reference sequence). There are 14 residues in the CDR3. Germline trimming cut 2 bases from V and 7 bases from J; bases unmatched to any gene: 8.

With regard to this clone: Different DNA sequences within this sample yield the same CDR3. The CDR3 is CASSLTGAQETQYF. CDR3 sequence (DNA): TGCGCCAGCAGCTTGACGGGGGCCCAAGAGACCCAGTACTTC. V is TRBV5-1 and J is TRBJ2-5; TRBD1 or TRBD2 may be the D gene (6 bases each). There are 14 residues in the CDR3. Trimming removed 1 base from V and 1 base from J, with 8 bases in between. Germline CDR1 is SGHRS and CDR2 is YFSETQ.

J is TRBJ1-1 and V is TRBV6-5, with D uncertain. Germline V lookup: CDR1 MNHEY, CDR2 SVGAGI. This CDR3 is built from 12 residues. Trimming removed 10 bases at V and 3 bases at J, with 12 bases between. The CDR3 loop reads CATHHKYTEAFF. CDR3 sequence (DNA): TGTGCCACCCACCACAAGTACACTGAAGCTTTCTTT.

The sample holds a few counts of this clone. The chain is built from TRBV10-3 and TRBJ2-1, with TRBD1 as a possible D gene (6 bases). This CDR3 comprises 14 residues. Trimming left V 10 bases short and J 3 bases short, with 16 bases between. Germline V gene lookup returns CDR1 ENHRY and CDR2 SYGVKD. CDR3 coding DNA: TGTGCCACCACCTCCCGGACAGTCTACAATGAGCAGTTCTTC. Translated: CATTSRTVYNEQFF.

This chain connects TRBV5-6 to TRBJ1-4; 9 nucleotides agree with TRBD1. Trimming cost V 3 bases and J 7 bases; bases outside gene matches: 4. Germline V gene data show CDR1 as SGHDT and CDR2 as YYEEEE. The CDR3 runs 14 residues. The CDR3 DNA reads TGTGCCAGCAGCTACAGGGGGCGAATTGAAAAACTGTTTTTT. This codes for CASSYRGRIEKLFF. Variable domain in full (rest from reference TRBV5-6 and TRBJ1-4): DAGVTQSPTHLIKTRGQQVTLRCSPKSGHDTVSWYQQALGQGPQFIFQYYEEEERQRGNFPDRFSGHQFPNYSSELNVNALLLGDSALYLCASSYRGRIEKLFFGSGTQLSVL.

The chain links TRBV11-2 to TRBJ1-1, with D possibly matching TRBD1 (5 bases). Germline V CDR1 and CDR2: SGHAT, FQNNGV. The CDR3 loop spans 12 amino acids. The germline V and J ends were trimmed by 1 base and 8 bases, with 8 bases remaining between them. The CDR3 nucleotides are TGTGCCAGCAGCTTAGGGCAGGGAGAAGCTTTCTTT. It translates to CASSLGQGEAFF.

The J gene is TRBJ1-1, the V gene TRBV21-1. TRBV21-1 is assigned pseudogene status. The CDR3 length is 15 residues. The DNA for the CDR3 is TGTGCCAGCAGCAAAGGAGCGGAGGAGGACACTGAAGCTTTCTTT. This encodes CASSKGAEEDTEAFF.